This TCR beta chain was captured by sequencing in a study of spatial heterogeneity in lung cancer. This clonotype was seen only a few times. Time point here: blood at routine non-recurrence follow-up after resection. Material for sequencing was whole RNA from tumor, nontumor lung or frozen PBMC, left unsorted. TCRdb used MiXCR to reprocess the 5' RACE reads, holding one entry per CDR3 protein. The table records some 41,000 distinct CDR3 sequences, 10% to 13% of them present only once. Trimming stripped 0 bases from V and 0 bases from J, with 10 bases between. The CDR3 is 16 residues long. CDR1 is MNHEY and CDR2 is SVGEGT in the germline V gene.

The sequence derives from a female donor with early-stage non-small cell lung cancer. The sequences come from PBMCs, collected at follow-up. The genes are TRBV6-2 or TRBV6-3 and TRBJ2-3, with D uncertain. The CDR3 DNA follows: TGTGCCAGCAGTTACTCGGTTAGAGTCAGCACAGATACGCAGTATTTT. Residues: CASSYSVRVSTDTQYF.